Below, 9 T cell receptor beta chains from the same sample are listed, as sequenced in a study of T-cell memory formation after mild COVID-19. TCRdb independently ran MiXCR on the 5' RACE reads; one entry per CDR3 protein. This table has around 440,000 distinct CDR3 sequences, around a sixth appearing once. Sequencing was performed on PBMCs or a T cell subset sorted from them (not recorded which). These receptors were collected from an adult woman who had mild COVID-19 (a few samples of this study predate the infection). Cell type and time point are not known.

The rearrangement joins TRBV20-1 to TRBJ1-6, with a weak D call TRBD1 (5 bases). Germline assignment: CDR1 DFQATT and CDR2 SNEGSKA (reference sequence). With 3 bases removed from V and 4 bases from J, the gap between germline ends came to 13 bases. The CDR3 length is 15 residues. CDR3 coding DNA: TGCAGTGCTAGCCCGAGAGGGGCTTATAATTCACCCCTCCACTTT. Its translation is CSASPRGAYNSPLHF.

J is TRBJ2-7 and V is TRBV18; D not certain. This CDR3 spans 13 amino acids. Germline CDR1 is KGHSH and CDR2 is LQKENI. The V end was cut by 7 bases, the J end by 3 bases, with 13 bases between. The CDR3 reads CASYDRSYYEQYF. The CDR3 DNA reads TGTGCCAGCTACGATCGGTCCTACTACGAGCAGTACTTC.

The chain employs TRBV30 and TRBJ2-7; tentatively, D is TRBD1 (5 bases). The V gene lost 6 bases and the J gene lost 3 bases, with 15 bases spanning the gap. The CDR3 extends over 13 amino acids. Germline V gene sequence: CDR1 GTSNPN, CDR2 SVGIG (reference sequence). CDR3 in DNA: TGTGCCTGCGGCGGTGGGGCTAACTACGAGCAGTACTTC. This translates into CACGGGANYEQYF.

This clonotype was counted a few times. The genes are TRBV3-1 and TRBJ2-6; either TRBD1 or TRBD2 may fit D (5 bases each). The CDR3 is made up of 15 amino acids. Germline values: CDR1 LGHDT, CDR2 YNNKEL (reference sequence). V was clipped by 4 bases and J by 2 bases, with 9 bases between them. CDR3 bases: TGTGCCAGCAGCCCCCAGGGACCTGGGGCCAACGTCCTGACTTTC. Translated: CASSPQGPGANVLTF.

In its sample, this clonotype was seen a few times. CDR3 sequence: CSATVAFKGGYTF. The CDR3 DNA follows: TGCAGCGCTACAGTGGCCTTTAAGGGTGGCTACACCTTC. The chain uses TRBV29-1 and TRBJ1-2; the D is unclear. The CDR3 has 13 residues. Trimming removed 7 bases from V and 7 bases from J, with 19 bases in between. Germline CDR1 reads SQVTM; CDR2 reads ANQGSEA.

This clonotype was recorded a few times. The chain combines TRBV5-6 with TRBJ2-7; 8 bases are a match to TRBD1. The CDR3 spans 14 residues. The ends lost 5 bases at V and 0 bases at J; junction bases unmatched: 4. The V gene's germline CDR1 is SGHDT and CDR2 YYEEEE. DNA of the CDR3: TGTGCCAGCAGACTACAGGGGGGCTCCTACGAGCAGTACTTC. This encodes CASRLQGGSYEQYF.

V usage is TRBV9 and J usage is TRBJ1-1; D may be TRBD1 (6 bases). Germline V CDR1 and CDR2: SGDLS, YYNGEE. V was cut by 0 bases and J by 4 bases, with 16 bases left in between. The CDR3 loop spans 16 amino acids. The CDR3 reads CASSVAAGALGTEAFF. The CDR3 DNA reads as TGTGCCAGCAGCGTAGCGGCGGGGGCTTTGGGCACTGAAGCTTTCTTT.

This chain joins TRBV6-5 and TRBJ2-7, with 8 bases fitting TRBD1. Trimming cost V 5 bases and J 2 bases; bases outside gene matches: 5. Germline lookup yields CDR1 MNHEY and CDR2 SVGAGI. This CDR3 region has 14 residues. CDR3 sequence: CASSDGTGPYEQYF. The CDR3 nucleotides read TGTGCCAGCAGTGATGGGACAGGACCCTACGAGCAGTACTTC.

This clonotype has more than one count but fewer than ten. The chain joins TRBV14 to TRBJ2-4; 14 positions agree with TRBD2. Germline trimming cut 5 bases from V and 1 base from J; bases unmatched to any gene: 13. This CDR3 contains 20 residues. Germline CDR1 SGHDN, CDR2 FVKESK. CDR3 nucleotide sequence: TGTGCCAGCAGCGAAAGAGGGACTAGCGGGAGTGTGTCGGCCAAAAACATTCAGTACTTC. Its translation is CASSERGTSGSVSAKNIQYF.